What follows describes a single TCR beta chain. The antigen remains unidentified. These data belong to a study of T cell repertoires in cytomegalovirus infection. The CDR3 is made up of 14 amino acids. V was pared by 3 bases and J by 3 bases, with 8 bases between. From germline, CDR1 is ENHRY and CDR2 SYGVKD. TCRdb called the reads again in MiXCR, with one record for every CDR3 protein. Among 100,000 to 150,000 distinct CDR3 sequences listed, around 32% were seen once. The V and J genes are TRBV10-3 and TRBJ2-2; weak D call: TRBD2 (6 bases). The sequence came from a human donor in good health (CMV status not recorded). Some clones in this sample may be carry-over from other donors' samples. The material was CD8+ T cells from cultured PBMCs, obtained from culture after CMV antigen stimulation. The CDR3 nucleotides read TGTGCCATCAGTGACCCGGGAGACACCGGGGAGCTGTTTTTT. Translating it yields CAISDPGDTGELFF.